A selection of T cell receptor beta chains follows, all from one sample in a study of T-cell reconstitution after alpha-beta-depleted transplantation in children. TCRdb reprocessed the PCR reads with MiXCR, giving one entry per CDR3 protein. The data show around 340,000 distinct CDR3 sequences, about an eighth seen once. The material sequenced was PBMCs, taken from the stem cell graft. The receptor source for this set is a human donor who donated a stem cell graft to a child with Fanconi anemia. Both conserved end residues are part of each CDR3. The order of the fields is D gene, V gene, clone size, CDR3 protein. D genes are given only for firm matches. Not all rows give a size; the values are once, few, many and, for expanded clones, a class.

>TRBD1|TRBV20-1|few
CSAPEDRGDEKLFF
>.|TRBV4-3|.
CASSQVAQTNTEAFF
>.|TRBV27|many
CASSPGSSPASTDTQYF
>.|TRBV19|.
CASSSPGASNTEAFF
>TRBD2|TRBV20-1|.
CSATRGLAGGRNEQFF
>.|TRBV6-2/TRBV6-3|few
CASSYRKTSTTEAFF
>TRBD1|TRBV6-1|.
CASRPPGQLSPLHF
>TRBD1|TRBV7-9|many
CASSFGTGVEKLFF
>.|TRBV18|.
CASSPWRVSSYNEQFF
>TRBD1|TRBV27|few
CASSLTTGGLANYGYTF
>.|TRBV12-3/TRBV12-4|many
CASSLAGLNQPQHF
>TRBD1|TRBV12-3/TRBV12-4|many
CASSLPQGADTQYF
>.|TRBV5-1|few
CASSSGRIKGGYTF
>TRBD1|TRBV20-1|.
CSATGQGADLALETQYF
>TRBD2|TRBV5-8|.
CATEGGGETQYF
>.|TRBV4-3|many
CASSQDQDRETQYF
>TRBD1|TRBV20-1|many
CSARTGTGNEKLFF
>.|TRBV2|.
CASSEWGIKMGFF
>.|TRBV5-1|.
CASSLQPKGDQETQYF
>TRBD1|TRBV9|few
CASSVMGQGLSGEQFF
>TRBD1|TRBV5-1|.
CASSSQGAATEAFF
>.|TRBV18|many
CASSRQVIASTDTQYF
>TRBD2|TRBV15|.
CATSRATSGGEETQYF
>.|TRBV12-3/TRBV12-4|few
CASSLGGLYYEQYF
>.|TRBV6-1|many
CASSRGQFTNYGYTF
>.|TRBV7-2|.
CASGRFGSNQPQHF
>.|TRBV4-3|many
CASSLIRDTEAFF